This T cell receptor beta chain appears in the sequencing data of a study of T cells after yellow fever vaccination (dated by TCRdb to the late 2010s). About the study as a whole: The SMART-Seq v4 Ultra Low Input RNA kit was used to prepare libraries from fractions with low cell numbers. To follow T-cell clones before and after primary and booster YFV17D yellow fever vaccination, bulk TCR alpha and beta repertoires were sequenced over time. Two healthy male donors, one aged 18 to 30 and one aged 30 to 40 years, were included in the cohort. Blood was drawn at multiple timepoints before and after primary and secondary immunization, with bulk PBMC replicates and cell subsets isolated. On the study overall, not on this receptor specifically: Most clones expanded after primary vaccination (around 96% of CD4 and 88% of CD8) were re-detected after the booster, suggesting that broad memory maintenance occurred. Compared with the primary T-cell response, the secondary T-cell response was weaker but faster, peaking on day 5 rather than day 15. The study included only a couple of donors, which limits how far the findings can be generalized. FACS-sorted repertoires could contain abundant contaminating clonotypes from the bulk population, so computational filtering was required. A small fraction of clonotypes appeared in both the CD4 and CD8 compartments, likely as a result of convergent recombination.

The sequencer was an Illumina NovaSeq 6000. TCR cDNA was synthesized by 5'RACE template switching, through which a universal primer site and unique molecular identifiers were introduced. cDNA synthesis was primed from both the TCR alpha and TCR beta constant segments. Library amplification used two PCR steps, and the second PCR step added sample barcodes and sequencing adapters. Sequencing of libraries was performed on Illumina HiSeq 2500 (2x100 bp) or NovaSeq (2x150 bp). From the authors' description of their analysis: Demultiplexing of reads and collapsing into UMI consensus sequences were performed with MIGEC, and V(D)J alignment was carried out with MiXCR. Clonotypes responding to the vaccine were identified with edgeR on replicate PBMC samples, with the criteria of FDR below 0.01 and a log2 fold change above 5 up to day 15. Each bulk clonotype received a CD4 or CD8 identity based on whether the sequenced CD4 or CD8 repertoire contained that clonotype at higher abundance. TCRdb redid the processing of the public reads, applying fastp at Q25 and MiXCR, and retained in-frame beta chains. Entries that share a CDR3 protein sequence are merged under the most common genes and DNA. TCRdb assigned the V and J calls; the authors' analysis was not used. This sample comprises approximately 450,000 distinct CDR3 sequences, about 17% of them detected only once. The top ten clonotypes cover roughly a sixth of the sample.

This clonotype was seen a few times. What this receptor recognizes is not known. Base quality data are lacking; no much larger clone is found one base away. The treatment or condition label, read with the paper, signifies: live attenuated yellow fever vaccine strain. At each blood-draw timepoint, two biological replicates of bulk PBMCs were collected. PBMCs were isolated from peripheral blood using a standard Ficoll-Paque protocol. TriZol was used to extract RNA from bulk PBMCs, from CD4 and CD8 fractions, and from dextramer-positive and dextramer-negative fractions. CDR1 LGHNA and CDR2 YSLEER were looked up in the germline V gene. V is clipped by 2 bases and J by 4 bases, and the sequence between their germline boundaries is 9 bases long. Inclusive of the bounding cysteine and phenylalanine, the CDR3 is 14 residues long. Here the CDR3 DNA is all that survives: 42 bases in frame from base 1.

The clonotype was recovered from a man aged 18 to 29 who received the YFV17D yellow fever vaccine. Here the sequenced sample was PBMCs, taken before the yellow fever booster vaccination. The receptor chain draws on TRBV4-3 and TRBJ1-3; no D segment can be confidently identified. CDR3 protein: CASSQQSRGNTIYF. The nucleotide sequence is TGCGCCAGCAGCCAACAGTCCAGGGGAAACACCATATATTTT.